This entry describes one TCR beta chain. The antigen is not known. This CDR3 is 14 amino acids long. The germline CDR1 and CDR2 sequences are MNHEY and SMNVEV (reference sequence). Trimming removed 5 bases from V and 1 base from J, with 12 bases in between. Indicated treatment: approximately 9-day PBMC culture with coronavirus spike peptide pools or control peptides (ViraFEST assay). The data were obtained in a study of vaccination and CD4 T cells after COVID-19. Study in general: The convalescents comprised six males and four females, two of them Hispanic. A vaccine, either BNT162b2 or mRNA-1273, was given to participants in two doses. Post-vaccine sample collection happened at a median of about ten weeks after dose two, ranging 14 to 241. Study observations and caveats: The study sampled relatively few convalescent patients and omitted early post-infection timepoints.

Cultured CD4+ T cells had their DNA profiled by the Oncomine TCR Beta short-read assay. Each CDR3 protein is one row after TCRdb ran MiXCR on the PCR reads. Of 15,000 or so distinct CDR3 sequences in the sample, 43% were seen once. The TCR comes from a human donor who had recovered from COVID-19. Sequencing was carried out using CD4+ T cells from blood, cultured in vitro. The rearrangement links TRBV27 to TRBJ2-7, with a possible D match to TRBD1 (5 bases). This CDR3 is CASSPAGLSYEQYF. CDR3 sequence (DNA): TGTGCCAGCAGTCCCGCAGGGCTGTCCTACGAGCAGTACTTC.